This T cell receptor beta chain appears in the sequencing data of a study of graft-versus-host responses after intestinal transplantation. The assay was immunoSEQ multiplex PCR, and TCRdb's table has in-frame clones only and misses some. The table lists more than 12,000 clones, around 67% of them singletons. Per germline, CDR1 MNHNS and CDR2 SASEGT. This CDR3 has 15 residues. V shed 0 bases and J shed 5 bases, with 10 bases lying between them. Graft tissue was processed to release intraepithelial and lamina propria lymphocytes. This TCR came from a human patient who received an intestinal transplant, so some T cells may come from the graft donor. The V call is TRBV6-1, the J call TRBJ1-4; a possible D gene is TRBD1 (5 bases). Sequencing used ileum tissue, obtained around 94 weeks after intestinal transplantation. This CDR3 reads CASSEATGQNEKLFF. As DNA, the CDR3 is TGTGCCAGCAGTGAAGCCACAGGCCAAAATGAAAAACTGTTTTTT.